This T cell receptor beta chain is from a study of CD8+ T cells in alopecia areata. General study results and limits: In blood and scalp, many expanded lesional clones persisted during tofacitinib.

As to this clone: Its antigen is currently unknown.

In each case, RNA was isolated and then reverse transcribed into cDNA as the sequencing template. Sequencing used immunoSEQ multiplex PCR; TCRdb keeps in-frame clones, though not all of them. The data hold some 100,000 clones, with 44% observed a single time. Treatment given: oral pan-JAK inhibitor, 5-10 mg twice daily. Researchers gathered lesional scalp punch biopsies and peripheral blood from patients with alopecia areata. The CDR3 runs to 11 residues. The V gene lost 4 bases and the J gene lost 2 bases, with 6 bases spanning the gap. Germline V gene data show CDR1 as SQVTM and CDR2 as ANQGSEA. The V and J genes are TRBV29-1 and TRBJ2-7, with D perhaps matching TRBD1 or TRBD2 (5 bases each). The sample in question was CD8+ T cells sorted from blood, obtained at week 24, from a patient treated with tofacitinib. This receptor was obtained from a human donor with alopecia areata. The CDR3 is CSVVGAYEQYF. The DNA of the CDR3 is TGCAGCGTTGTGGGGGCCTACGAGCAGTACTTC.